This TCR beta chain was profiled in a study of CD8+ T cells in alopecia areata. Looking at the study overall: Dosing spanned 6 to 18 months on tofacitinib, then 6 months off drug.

V gave up 6 bases and J gave up 4 bases; unmatched junction bases: 2. Germline lookup yields CDR1 PRHDT and CDR2 FYEKMQ (reference sequence). This CDR3 comprises 13 residues. On this clone: Antigen: not known.

Study observations and caveats: Scalp data also include sequences from resident alphabeta T cells of normal skin. Scalp lesions, especially in alopecia totalis/universalis, had higher clonality than normal scalp.

Lesional scalp punch biopsies and peripheral blood came from alopecia areata patients. cDNA reverse transcribed from extracted RNA served as the sequencing template. Some clones are missing from TCRdb's copy, which holds only in-frame ones; the method was immunoSEQ multiplex PCR. Here the sample spans about 150,000 clones, approximately 53% being singletons. V is TRBV13 and J is TRBJ2-5; TRBD2 matches at 10 bases. The sequencing here drew on CD8+ T cells sorted from blood, taken at week 0. The TCR originated in a human donor with alopecia areata. The CDR3 protein is CASRVAGGETQYF. As DNA, the CDR3 is TGTGCCAGCAGGGTAGCGGGGGGAGAGACCCAGTACTTC.